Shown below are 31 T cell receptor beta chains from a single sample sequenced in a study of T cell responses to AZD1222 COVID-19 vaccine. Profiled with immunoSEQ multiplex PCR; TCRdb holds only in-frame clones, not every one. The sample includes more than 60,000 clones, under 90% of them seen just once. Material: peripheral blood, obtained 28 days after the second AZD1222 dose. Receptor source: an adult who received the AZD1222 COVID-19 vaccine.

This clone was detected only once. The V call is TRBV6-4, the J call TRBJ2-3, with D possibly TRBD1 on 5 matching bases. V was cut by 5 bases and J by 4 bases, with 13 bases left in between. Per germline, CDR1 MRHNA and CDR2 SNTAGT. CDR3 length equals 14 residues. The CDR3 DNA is TGTGCCAGCAGTATGTGGGAAGGGGCAGATACGCAGTATTTT. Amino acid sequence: CASSMWEGADTQYF.

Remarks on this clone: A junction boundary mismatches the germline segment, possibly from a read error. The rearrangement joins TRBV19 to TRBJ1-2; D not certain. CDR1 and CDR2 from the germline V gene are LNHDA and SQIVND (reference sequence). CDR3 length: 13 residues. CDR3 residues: CAGRHSANYGYTF. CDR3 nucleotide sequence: TGTGCCGGTAGGCACTCTGCTAACTATGGCTACACCTTC.

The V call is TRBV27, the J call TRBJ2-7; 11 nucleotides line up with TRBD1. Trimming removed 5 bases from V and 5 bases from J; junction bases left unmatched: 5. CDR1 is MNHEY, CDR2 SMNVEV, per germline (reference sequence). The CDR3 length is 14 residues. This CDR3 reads CASSPGGQGDEQYF. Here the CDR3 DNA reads TGTGCCAGCAGTCCGGGGGGACAGGGGGACGAGCAGTACTTC.

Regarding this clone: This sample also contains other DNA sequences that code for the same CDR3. The CDR3 loop is CASSQAGGRGTEAFF. Here the CDR3 DNA reads TGTGCCAGCAGCCAAGCAGGGGGCAGGGGGACTGAAGCTTTCTTT. This chain connects TRBV14 to TRBJ1-1; 8 bases line up with TRBD1. The CDR3 runs 15 residues. Germline V gene lookup returns CDR1 SGHDN and CDR2 FVKESK. The trim removed 1 base at V and 5 bases at J, leaving 6 bases unmatched.

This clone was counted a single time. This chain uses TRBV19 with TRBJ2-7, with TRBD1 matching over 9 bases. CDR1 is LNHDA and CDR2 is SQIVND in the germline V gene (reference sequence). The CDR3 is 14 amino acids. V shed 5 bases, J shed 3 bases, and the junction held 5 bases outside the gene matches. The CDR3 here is CASSPGQGGYEQYF. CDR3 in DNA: TGTGCCAGTAGTCCGGGACAGGGCGGCTACGAGCAGTACTTC. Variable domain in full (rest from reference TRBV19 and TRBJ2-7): DGGITQSPKYLFRKEGQNVTLSCEQNLNHDAMYWYRQDPGQGLRLIYYSQIVNDFQKGDIAEGYSVSREKKESFPLTVTSAQKNPTAFYLCASSPGQGGYEQYFGPGTRLTVT.

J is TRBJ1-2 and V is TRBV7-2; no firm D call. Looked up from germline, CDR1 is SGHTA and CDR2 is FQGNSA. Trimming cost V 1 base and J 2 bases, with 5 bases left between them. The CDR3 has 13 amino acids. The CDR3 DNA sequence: TGTGCCAGCAGCTTAGACCAAAACTATGGCTACACCTTC. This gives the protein CASSLDQNYGYTF.

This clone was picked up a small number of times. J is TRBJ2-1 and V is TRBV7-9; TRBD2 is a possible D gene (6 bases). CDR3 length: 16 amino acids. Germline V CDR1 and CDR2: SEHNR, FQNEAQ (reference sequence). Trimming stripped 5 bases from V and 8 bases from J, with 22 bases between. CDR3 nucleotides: TGTGCCAGCAGCCCACCGGGCGGGGTCCCCGTAGATGAGCAGTTCTTC. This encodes CASSPPGGVPVDEQFF.

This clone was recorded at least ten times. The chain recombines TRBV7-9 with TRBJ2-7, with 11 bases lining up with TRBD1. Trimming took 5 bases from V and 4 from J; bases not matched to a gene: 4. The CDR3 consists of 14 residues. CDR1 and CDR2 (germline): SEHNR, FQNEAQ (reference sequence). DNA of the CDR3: TGTGCCAGCAGCCGCCGGGACAGGGGGTACGAGCAGTACTTC. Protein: CASSRRDRGYEQYF.

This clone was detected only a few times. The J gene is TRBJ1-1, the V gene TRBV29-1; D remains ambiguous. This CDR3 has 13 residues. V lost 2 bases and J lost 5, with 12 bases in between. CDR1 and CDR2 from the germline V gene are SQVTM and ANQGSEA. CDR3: CSVEKGRWTEAFF. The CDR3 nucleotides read TGCAGCGTTGAAAAGGGTCGATGGACTGAAGCTTTCTTT.

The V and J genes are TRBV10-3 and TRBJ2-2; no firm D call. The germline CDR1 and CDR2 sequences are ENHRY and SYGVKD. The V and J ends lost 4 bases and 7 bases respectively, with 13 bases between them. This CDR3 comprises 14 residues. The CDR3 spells CAISVVESVGELFF. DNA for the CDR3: TGTGCCATCAGTGTGGTCGAGAGTGTCGGGGAGCTGTTTTTT.

The DNA of the CDR3 is TGTGCCAGCAGCGTAGTGGGGGTTCCATTCGGGGAGACCCAGTACTTC. Translating it yields CASSVVGVPFGETQYF. The chain is built from TRBV9 and TRBJ2-5; D possibly uses TRBD1 or TRBD2 (5 bases each). CDR1 and CDR2 (germline): SGDLS, YYNGEE. Trimming removed 0 bases at V and 5 bases at J, with 17 bases between. This CDR3 spans 16 amino acids.

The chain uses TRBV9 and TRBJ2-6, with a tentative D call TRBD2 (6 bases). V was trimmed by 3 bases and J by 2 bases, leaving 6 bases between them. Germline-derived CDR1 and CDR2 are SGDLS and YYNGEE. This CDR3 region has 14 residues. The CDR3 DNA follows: TGTGCCAGCAGCGGGGGGGCTGGGGCCAACGTCCTGACTTTC. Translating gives CASSGGAGANVLTF.

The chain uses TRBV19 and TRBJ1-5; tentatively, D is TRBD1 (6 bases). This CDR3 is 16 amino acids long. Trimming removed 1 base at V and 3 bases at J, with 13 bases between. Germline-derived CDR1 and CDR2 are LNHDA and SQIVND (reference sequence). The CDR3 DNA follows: TGTGCCAGTAGTATAGGGGGGACATACTCCAATCAGCCCCAGCATTTT. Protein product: CASSIGGTYSNQPQHF.

For the CDR3, the DNA is TGTGCCAGCAGCTTAGTGGGGGCTGGTGAGCAGTTCTTC. Translation gives CASSLVGAGEQFF. The chain is built from TRBV7-2 and TRBJ2-1, with a weak D call TRBD1 (6 bases). There are 13 residues in the CDR3. The V gene's germline CDR1 is SGHTA and CDR2 FQGNSA. V dropped 1 base and J dropped 9 bases, with 10 bases sitting between them.

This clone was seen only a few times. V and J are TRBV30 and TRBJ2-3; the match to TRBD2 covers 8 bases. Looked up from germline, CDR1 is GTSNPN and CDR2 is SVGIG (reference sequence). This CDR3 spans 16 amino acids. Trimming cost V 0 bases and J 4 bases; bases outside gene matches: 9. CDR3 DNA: TGTGCCTGGAGTGTATTTAGGAGCGGGAGCCCAGATACGCAGTATTTT. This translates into CAWSVFRSGSPDTQYF.

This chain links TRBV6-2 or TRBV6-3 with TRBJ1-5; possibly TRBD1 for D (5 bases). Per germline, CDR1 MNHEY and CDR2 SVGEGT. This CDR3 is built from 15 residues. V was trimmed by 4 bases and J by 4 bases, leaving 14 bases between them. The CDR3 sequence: CASSSPQGLNQPQHF. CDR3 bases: TGTGCCAGCAGTTCCCCCCAGGGTTTGAATCAGCCCCAGCATTTT.

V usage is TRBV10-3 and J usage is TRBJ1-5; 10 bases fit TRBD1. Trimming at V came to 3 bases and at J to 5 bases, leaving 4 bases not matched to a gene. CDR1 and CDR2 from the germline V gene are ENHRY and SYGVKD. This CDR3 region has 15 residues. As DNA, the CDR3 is TGTGCCATCAGTGACCGACAGGGGGCAGATCAGCCCCAGCATTTT. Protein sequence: CAISDRQGADQPQHF.

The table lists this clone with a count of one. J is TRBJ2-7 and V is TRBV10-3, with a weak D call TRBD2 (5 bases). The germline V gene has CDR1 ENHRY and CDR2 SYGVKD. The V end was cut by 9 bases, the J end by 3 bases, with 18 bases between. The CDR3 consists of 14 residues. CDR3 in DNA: TGTGCCATACGACGACAAAAAAGCGGCTACGAGCAGTACTTC. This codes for CAIRRQKSGYEQYF.

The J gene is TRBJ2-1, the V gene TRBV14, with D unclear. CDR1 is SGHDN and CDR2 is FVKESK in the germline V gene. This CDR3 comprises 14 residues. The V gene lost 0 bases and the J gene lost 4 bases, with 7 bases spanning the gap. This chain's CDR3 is CASSQDVKYNEQFF. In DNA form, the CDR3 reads TGTGCCAGCAGCCAAGATGTGAAATACAATGAGCAGTTCTTC.

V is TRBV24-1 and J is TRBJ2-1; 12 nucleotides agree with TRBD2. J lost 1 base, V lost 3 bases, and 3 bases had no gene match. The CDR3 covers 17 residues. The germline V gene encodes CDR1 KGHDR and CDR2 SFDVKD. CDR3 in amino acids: CATSDRTSGMSYNEQFF. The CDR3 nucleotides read TGTGCCACCAGTGATCGGACTAGCGGGATGTCCTACAATGAGCAGTTCTTC.

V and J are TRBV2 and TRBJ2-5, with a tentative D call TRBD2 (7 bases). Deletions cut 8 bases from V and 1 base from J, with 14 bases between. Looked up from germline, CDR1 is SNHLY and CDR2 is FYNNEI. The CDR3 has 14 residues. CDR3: CASGGAGSQETQYF. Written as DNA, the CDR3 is TGTGCCAGCGGGGGGGCTGGGAGCCAAGAGACCCAGTACTTC.

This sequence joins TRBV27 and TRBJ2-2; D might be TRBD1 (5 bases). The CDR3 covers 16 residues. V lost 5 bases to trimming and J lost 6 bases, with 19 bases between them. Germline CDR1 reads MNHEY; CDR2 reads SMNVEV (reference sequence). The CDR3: CASSHSWGPMAGELFF. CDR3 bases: TGTGCCAGCAGTCACTCGTGGGGCCCCATGGCCGGGGAGCTGTTTTTT.

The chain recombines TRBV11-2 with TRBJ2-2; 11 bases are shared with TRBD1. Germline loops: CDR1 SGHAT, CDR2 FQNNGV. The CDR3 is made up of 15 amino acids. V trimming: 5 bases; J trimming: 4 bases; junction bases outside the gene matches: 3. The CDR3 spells CASSRGQGGTGELFF. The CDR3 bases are TGTGCCAGCAGCCGGGGACAGGGGGGCACCGGGGAGCTGTTTTTT.

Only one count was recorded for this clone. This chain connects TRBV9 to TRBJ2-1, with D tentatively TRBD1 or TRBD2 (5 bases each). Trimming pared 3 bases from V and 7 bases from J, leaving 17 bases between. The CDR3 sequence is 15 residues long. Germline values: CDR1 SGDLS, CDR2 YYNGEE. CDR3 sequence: CASSGWTPGANEQFF. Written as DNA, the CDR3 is TGTGCCAGCAGCGGGTGGACCCCCGGGGCTAATGAGCAGTTCTTC.

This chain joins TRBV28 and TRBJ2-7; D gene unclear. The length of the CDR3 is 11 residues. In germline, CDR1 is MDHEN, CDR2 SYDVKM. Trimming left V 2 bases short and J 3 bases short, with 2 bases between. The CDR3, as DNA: TGTGCCAGCAGTTTAGTCTACGAGCAGTACTTC. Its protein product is CASSLVYEQYF.

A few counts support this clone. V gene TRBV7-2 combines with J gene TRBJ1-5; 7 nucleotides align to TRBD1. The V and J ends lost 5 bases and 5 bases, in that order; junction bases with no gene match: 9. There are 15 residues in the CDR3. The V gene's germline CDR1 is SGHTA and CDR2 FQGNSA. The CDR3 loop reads CASSTRQGGYQPQHF. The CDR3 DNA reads TGTGCCAGCAGCACGCGACAGGGAGGGTATCAGCCCCAGCATTTT.

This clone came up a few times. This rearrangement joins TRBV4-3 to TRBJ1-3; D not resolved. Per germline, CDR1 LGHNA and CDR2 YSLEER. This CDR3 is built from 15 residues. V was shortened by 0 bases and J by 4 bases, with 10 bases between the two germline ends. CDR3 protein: CASSQDLGSGNTIYF. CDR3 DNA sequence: TGCGCCAGCAGCCAAGATCTGGGCTCCGGAAACACCATATATTTT.

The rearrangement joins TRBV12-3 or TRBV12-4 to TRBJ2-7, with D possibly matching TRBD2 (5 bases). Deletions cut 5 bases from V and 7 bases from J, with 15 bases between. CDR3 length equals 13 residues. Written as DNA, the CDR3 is TGTGCCAGCAGTCGGAGTAATCCGGGGGAGCAGTACTTC. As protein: CASSRSNPGEQYF.

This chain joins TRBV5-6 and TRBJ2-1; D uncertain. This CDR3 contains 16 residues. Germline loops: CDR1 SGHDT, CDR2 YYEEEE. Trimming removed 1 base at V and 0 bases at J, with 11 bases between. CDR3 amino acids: CASSLRLDSSYNEQFF. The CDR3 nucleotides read TGTGCCAGCAGCTTGAGACTCGATAGCTCCTACAATGAGCAGTTCTTC.

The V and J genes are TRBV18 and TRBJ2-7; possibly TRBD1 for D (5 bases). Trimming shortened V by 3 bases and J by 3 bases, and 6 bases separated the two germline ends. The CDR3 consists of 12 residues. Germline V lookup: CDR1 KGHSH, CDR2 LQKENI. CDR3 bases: TGTGCCAGCTCACCGGACAACTACGAGCAGTACTTC. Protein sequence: CASSPDNYEQYF.

CDR3 nucleotide sequence: TGTGCCAGCAGGAGACTAGCGGCCCTCAGCACAGATACGCAGTATTTT. Protein sequence: CASRRLAALSTDTQYF. This rearrangement joins TRBV2 to TRBJ2-3, with 9 bases matching TRBD2. Germline V gene lookup returns CDR1 SNHLY and CDR2 FYNNEI. This CDR3 region has 16 residues. After removal of 6 bases from V and 0 bases from J, the junction contained 7 bases not matched to a gene.